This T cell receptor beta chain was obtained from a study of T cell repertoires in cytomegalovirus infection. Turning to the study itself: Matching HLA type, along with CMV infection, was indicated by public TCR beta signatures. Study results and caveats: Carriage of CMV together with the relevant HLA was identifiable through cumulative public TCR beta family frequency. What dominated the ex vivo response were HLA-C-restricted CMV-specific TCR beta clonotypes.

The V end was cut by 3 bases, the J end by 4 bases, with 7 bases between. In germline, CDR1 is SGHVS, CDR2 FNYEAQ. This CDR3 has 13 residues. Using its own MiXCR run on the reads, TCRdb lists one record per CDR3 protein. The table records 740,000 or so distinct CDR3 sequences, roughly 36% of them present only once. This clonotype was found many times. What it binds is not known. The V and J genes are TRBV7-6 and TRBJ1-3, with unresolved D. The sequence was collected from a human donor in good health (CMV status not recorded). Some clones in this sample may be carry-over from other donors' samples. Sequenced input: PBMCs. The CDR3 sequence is CASSFGSGNTIYF. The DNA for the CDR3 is TGTGCCAGCAGCTTCGGGTCAGGAAACACCATATATTTT.